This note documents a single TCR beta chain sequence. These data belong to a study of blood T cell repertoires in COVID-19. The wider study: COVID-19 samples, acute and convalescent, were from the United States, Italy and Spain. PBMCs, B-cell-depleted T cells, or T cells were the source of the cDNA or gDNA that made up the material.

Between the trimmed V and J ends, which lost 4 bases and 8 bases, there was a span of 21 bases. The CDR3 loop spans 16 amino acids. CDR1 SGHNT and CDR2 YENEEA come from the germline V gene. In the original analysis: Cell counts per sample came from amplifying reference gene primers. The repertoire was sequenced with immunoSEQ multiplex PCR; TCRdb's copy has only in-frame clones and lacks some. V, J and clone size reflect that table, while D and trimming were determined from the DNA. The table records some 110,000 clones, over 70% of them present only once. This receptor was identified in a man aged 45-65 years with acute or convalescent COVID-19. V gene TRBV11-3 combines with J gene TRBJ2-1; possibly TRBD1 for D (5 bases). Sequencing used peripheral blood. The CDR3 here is CASSSPGAEWLDEQFF. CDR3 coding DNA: TGTGCCAGCAGCTCCCCTGGGGCTGAGTGGTTGGATGAGCAGTTCTTC.